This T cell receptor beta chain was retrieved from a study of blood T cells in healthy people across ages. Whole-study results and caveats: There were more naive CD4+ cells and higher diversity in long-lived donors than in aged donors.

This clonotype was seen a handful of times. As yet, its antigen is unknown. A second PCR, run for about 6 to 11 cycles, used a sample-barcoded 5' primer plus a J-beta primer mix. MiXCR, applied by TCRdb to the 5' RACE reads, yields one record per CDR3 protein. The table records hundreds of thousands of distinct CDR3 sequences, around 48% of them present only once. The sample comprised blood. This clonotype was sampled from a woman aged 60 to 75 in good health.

For the CDR3, the DNA is TGTGCCTGGGGAGATTTCGGAAACATTCAGTACTTC. It is translated as CAWGDFGNIQYF. The chain has TRBV30 and TRBJ2-4; no firm D call. The V end lost 5 bases, the J end lost 6 bases, and 11 bases lay between the germline ends. The CDR3 is 12 residues long. Per the germline V gene, CDR1 is GTSNPN and CDR2 is SVGIG (reference sequence).